This T cell receptor (beta chain) was recovered during a study of post-analysis software for immune sequencing data. Background on the study: The cohort encompassed relapsing-remitting, secondary progressive and progressive-relapsing multiple sclerosis disease courses.

The CDR3 loop spans 16 amino acids. Germline values: CDR1 SGHTA, CDR2 FQGTGA. With 4 bases clipped from V and 4 bases from J, the junction kept 6 bases outside the gene matches. A word on this clonotype: Antigen: not known.

The authors incorporated unique molecular identifiers into the TCR beta cDNA libraries. TCRdb recomputed calls from the PCR reads with MiXCR, one row per CDR3 protein. The sample consists of some 800,000 distinct CDR3 sequences, about 45% of them appearing once. Whole-study results and caveats: The study found TRBV5-6, TRBV5-1 and TRBV20-1 among five TRBV segments more frequent in patients than controls. With F measure, samples from one preparation batch clustered together strongly.

The chain is built from TRBV7-3 and TRBJ2-1, with 11 bases identical to TRBD2. The sequenced material came from blood. The clonotype was recovered from a girl between 10 and 17 years old with multiple sclerosis. CDR3 DNA sequence: TGTGCCAGCAGCTCACAACCTAGCGGGGGGTACAATGAGCAGTTCTTC. Encoded protein: CASSSQPSGGYNEQFF.